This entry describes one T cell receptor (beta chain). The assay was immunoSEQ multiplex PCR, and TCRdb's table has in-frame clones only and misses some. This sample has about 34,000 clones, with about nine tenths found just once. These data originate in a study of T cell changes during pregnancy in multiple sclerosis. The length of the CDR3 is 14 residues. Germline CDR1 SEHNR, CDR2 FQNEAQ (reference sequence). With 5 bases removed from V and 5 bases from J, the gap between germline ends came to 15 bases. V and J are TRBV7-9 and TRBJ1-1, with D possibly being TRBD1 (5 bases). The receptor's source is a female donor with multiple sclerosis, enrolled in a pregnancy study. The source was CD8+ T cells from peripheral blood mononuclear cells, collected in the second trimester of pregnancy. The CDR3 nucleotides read TGTGCCAGCAGCAGAGGCGGGGGGTGGACTGAAGCTTTCTTT. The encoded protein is CASSRGGGWTEAFF. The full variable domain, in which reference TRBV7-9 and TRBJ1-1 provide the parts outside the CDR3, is DTGVSQNPRHKITKRGQNVTFRCDPISEHNRLYWYRQTLGQGPEFLTYFQNEAQLEKSRLLSDRFSAERPKGSFSTLEIQRTEQGDSAMYLCASSRGGGWTEAFFGQGTRLTVV.